This T cell receptor (beta chain) is drawn from a study of blood T cell repertoires in COVID-19. The CDR3 runs to 16 residues. Germline CDR1 and CDR2: LGHDT and YNNKEL (reference sequence). Trimming removed 2 bases from V and 1 base from J; junction bases left unmatched: 3. As handled by the study authors: Quantification of nucleated cells was approximated via reference gene primer amplification. The method was immunoSEQ multiplex PCR; TCRdb's version includes in-frame clones alone and lacks a portion of them. V and J calls and clone size come straight from that table; D and trimming were deduced from the DNA. The data contain 150,000 or so clones, around 86% of them singletons.

This receptor was taken from a middle-aged man who had recovered from COVID-19. This rearrangement joins TRBV3-1 (or the pseudogene TRBV3-2) to TRBJ2-4, with TRBD2 matching 9 bases. Material: PBMCs or T cells enriched from blood (not recorded which). CDR3 amino acids: CASSQLAGEAKNIQYF. The CDR3 DNA sequence: TGTGCCAGCAGCCAATTAGCGGGAGAGGCCAAAAACATTCAGTACTTC.